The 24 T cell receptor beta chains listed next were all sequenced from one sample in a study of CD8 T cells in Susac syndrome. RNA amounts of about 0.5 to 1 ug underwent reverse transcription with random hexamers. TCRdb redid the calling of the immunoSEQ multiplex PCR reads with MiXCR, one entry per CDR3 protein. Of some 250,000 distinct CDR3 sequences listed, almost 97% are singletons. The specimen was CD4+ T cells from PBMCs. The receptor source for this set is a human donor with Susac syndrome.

This CDR3 is CASSSSSGRSIEAFF. In nucleotides, the CDR3 is TGTGCCAGCAGCTCGAGTTCGGGCAGAAGCATTGAAGCTTTCTTT. This chain connects TRBV12-3 or TRBV12-4 to TRBJ1-1; D call uncertain. V was pared by 6 bases and J by 7 bases, with 21 bases between. This CDR3 region has 15 residues.

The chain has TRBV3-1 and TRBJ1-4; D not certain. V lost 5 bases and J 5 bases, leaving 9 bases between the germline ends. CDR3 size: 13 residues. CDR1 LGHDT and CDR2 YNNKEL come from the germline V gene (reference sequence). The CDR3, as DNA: TGTGCCAGCAGCGGAAGAGGAAATGAAAAACTGTTTTTT. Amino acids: CASSGRGNEKLFF. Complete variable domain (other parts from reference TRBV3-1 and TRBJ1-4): DTAVSQTPKYLVTQMGNDKSIKCEQNLGHDTMYWYKQDSKKFLKIMFSYNNKELIINETVPNRFSPKSPDKAHLNLHINSLELGDSAVYFCASSGRGNEKLFFGSGTQLSVL.

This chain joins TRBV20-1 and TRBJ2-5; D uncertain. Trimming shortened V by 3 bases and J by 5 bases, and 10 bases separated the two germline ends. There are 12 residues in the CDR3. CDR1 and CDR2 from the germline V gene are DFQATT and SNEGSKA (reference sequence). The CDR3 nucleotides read TGCAGTGCTAGGGCCCCCTTGGAGACCCAGTACTTC. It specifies CSARAPLETQYF.

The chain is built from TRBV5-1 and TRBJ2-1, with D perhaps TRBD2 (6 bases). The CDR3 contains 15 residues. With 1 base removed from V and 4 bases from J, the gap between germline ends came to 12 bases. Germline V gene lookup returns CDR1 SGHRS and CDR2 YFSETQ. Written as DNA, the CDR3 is TGCGCCAGCAGCTTGCAGGGCGGGATTTACAATGAGCAGTTCTTC. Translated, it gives CASSLQGGIYNEQFF.

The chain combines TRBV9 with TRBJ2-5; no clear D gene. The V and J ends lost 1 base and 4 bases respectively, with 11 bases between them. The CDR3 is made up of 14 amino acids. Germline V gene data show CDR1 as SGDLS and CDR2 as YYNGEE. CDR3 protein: CASSVQRFPETQYF. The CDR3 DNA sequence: TGTGCCAGCAGCGTACAAAGGTTCCCAGAGACCCAGTACTTC.

Written as DNA, the CDR3 is TGTGCCTGGAGTCCAGGGGTTGGTGAAGCTTTCTTT. This sequence encodes CAWSPGVGEAFF. The chain carries TRBV30 and TRBJ1-1; the D gene is possibly TRBD1 (6 bases). The V end lost 2 bases, the J end lost 7 bases, and 11 bases lay between the germline ends. Germline CDR1 and CDR2: GTSNPN and SVGIG (reference sequence). The CDR3 is 12 residues long.

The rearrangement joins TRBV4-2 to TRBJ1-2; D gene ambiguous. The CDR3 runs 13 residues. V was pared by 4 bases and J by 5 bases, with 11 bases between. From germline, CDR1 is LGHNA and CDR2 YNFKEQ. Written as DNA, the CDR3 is TGTGCCAGCAGCCCAAACCAGGAATATGGCTACACCTTC. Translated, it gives CASSPNQEYGYTF.

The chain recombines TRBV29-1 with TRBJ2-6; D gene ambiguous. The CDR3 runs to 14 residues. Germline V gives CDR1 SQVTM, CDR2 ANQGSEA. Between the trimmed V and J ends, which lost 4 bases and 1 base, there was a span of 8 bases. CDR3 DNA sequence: TGCAGCGTTGTGGGATTATCTGGGGCCAACGTCCTGACTTTC. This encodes CSVVGLSGANVLTF.

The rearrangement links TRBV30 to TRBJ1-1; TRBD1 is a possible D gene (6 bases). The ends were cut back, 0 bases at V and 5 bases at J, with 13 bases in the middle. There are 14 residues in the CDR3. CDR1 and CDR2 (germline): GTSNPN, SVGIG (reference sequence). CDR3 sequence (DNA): TGTGCCTGGAGTGTACCCGGGACAAATACTGAAGCTTTCTTT. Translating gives CAWSVPGTNTEAFF.

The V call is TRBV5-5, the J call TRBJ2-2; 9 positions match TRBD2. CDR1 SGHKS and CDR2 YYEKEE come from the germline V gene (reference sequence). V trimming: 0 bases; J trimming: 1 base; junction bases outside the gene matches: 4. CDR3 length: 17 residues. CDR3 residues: CASSLAQLAGNTGELFF. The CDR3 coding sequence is TGTGCCAGCAGCTTGGCTCAACTAGCGGGGAACACCGGGGAGCTGTTTTTT.

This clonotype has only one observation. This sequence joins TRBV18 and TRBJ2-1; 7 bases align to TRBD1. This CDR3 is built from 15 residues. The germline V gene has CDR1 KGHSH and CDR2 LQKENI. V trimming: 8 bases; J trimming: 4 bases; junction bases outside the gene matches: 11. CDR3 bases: TGTGCCAGCCCCAATGCGACAGGGACGTACAATGAGCAGTTCTTC. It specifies CASPNATGTYNEQFF.

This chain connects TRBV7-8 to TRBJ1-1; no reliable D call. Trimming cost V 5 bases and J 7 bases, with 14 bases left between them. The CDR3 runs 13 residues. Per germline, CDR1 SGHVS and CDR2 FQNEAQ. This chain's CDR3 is CASSPSPRGEAFF. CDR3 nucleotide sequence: TGTGCCAGCAGCCCCTCCCCTAGAGGTGAAGCTTTCTTT.

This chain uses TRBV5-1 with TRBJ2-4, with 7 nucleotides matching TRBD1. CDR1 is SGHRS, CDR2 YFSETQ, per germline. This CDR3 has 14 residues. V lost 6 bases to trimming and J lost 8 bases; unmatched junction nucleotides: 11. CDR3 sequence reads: CASTNDRVGDIQYF. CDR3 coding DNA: TGCGCCAGCACCAACGACAGGGTGGGGGACATTCAGTACTTC.

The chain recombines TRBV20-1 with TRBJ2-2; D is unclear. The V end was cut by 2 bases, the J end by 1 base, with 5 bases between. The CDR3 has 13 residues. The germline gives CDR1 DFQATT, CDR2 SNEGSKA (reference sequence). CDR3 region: CSARRGNTGELFF. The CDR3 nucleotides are TGCAGTGCTAGACGCGGGAACACCGGGGAGCTGTTTTTT.

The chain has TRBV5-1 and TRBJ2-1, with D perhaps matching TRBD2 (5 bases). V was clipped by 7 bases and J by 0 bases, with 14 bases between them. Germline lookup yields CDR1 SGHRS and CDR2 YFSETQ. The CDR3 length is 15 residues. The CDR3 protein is CASRERDYSYNEQFF. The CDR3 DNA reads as TGCGCCAGCCGGGAACGGGATTACTCCTACAATGAGCAGTTCTTC. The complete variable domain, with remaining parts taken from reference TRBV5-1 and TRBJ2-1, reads KAGVTQTPRYLIKTRGQQVTLSCSPISGHRSVSWYQQTPGQGLQFLFEYFSETQRNKGNFPGRFSGRQFSNSRSEMNVSTLELGDSALYLCASRERDYSYNEQFFGPGTRLTVL.

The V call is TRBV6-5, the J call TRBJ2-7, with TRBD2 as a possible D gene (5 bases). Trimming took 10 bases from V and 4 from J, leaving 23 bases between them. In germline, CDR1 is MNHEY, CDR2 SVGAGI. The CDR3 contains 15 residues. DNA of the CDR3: TGTGCCACCGCGCGACCGGGGAGCAGTGAGTACGAGCAGTACTTC. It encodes CATARPGSSEYEQYF.

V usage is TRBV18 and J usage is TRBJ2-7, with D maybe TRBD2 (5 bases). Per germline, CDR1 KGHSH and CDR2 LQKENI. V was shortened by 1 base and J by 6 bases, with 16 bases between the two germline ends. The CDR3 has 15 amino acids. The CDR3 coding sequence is TGTGCCAGCTCACCACTCGGCACGGTTCGGGGCGAGCAGTACTTC. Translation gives CASSPLGTVRGEQYF.

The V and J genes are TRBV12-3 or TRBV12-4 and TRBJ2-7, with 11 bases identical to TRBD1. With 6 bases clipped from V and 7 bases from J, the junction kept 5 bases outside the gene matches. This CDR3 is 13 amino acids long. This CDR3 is CASSWGTGGEQYF. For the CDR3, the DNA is TGTGCCAGCAGCTGGGGGACAGGGGGGGAGCAGTACTTC.

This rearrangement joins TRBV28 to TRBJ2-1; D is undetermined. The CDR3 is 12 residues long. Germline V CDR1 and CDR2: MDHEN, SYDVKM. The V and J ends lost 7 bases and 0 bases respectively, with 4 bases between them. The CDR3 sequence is CASKYSYNEQFF. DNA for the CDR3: TGTGCCAGCAAGTACTCCTACAATGAGCAGTTCTTC.

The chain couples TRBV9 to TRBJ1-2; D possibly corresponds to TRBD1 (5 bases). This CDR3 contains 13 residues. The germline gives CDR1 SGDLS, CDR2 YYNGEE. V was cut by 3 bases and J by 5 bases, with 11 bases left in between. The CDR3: CASSERGPYGYTF. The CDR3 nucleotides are TGTGCCAGCAGCGAAAGGGGACCGTATGGCTACACCTTC.

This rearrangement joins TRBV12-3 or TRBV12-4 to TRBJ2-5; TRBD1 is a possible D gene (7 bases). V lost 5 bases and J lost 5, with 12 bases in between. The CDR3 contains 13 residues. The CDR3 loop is CASSIPGGETQYF. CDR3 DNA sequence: TGTGCCAGCAGTATTCCAGGGGGGGAGACCCAGTACTTC.

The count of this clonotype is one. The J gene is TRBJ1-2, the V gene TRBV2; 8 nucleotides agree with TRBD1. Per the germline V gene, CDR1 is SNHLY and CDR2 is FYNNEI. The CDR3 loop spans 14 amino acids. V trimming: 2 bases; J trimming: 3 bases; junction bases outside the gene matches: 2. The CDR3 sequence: CASSEQGADYGYTF. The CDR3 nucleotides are TGTGCCAGCAGTGAACAGGGGGCGGACTATGGCTACACCTTC. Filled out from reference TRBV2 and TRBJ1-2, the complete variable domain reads EPEVTQTPSHQVTQMGQEVILRCVPISNHLYFYWYRQILGQKVEFLVSFYNNEISEKSEIFDDQFSVERPDGSNFTLKIRSTKLEDSAMYFCASSEQGADYGYTFGSGTRLTVV.

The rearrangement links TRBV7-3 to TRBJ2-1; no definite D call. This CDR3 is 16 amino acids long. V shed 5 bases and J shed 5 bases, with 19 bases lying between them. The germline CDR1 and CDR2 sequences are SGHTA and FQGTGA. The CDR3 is CASSRSNFNSDNEQFF. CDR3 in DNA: TGTGCCAGCAGCCGCTCCAATTTCAACAGCGACAATGAGCAGTTCTTC. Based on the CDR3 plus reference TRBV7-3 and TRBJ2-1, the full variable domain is GAGVSQTPSNKVTEKGKYVELRCDPISGHTALYWYRQSLGQGPEFLIYFQGTGAADDSGLPNDRFFAVRPEGSVSTLKIQRTERGDSAVYLCASSRSNFNSDNEQFFGPGTRLTVL.

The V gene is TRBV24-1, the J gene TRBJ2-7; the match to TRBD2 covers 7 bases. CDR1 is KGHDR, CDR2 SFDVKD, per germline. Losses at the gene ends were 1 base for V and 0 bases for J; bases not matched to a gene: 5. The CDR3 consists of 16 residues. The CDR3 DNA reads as TGTGCCACCAGTGATTTTGAGCGGGACGGCTCCTACGAGCAGTACTTC. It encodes CATSDFERDGSYEQYF.